These 28 T cell receptor beta chains were all obtained from the same sample, sequenced in a study of PD-1 blockade in mismatch repair-deficient tumors (dated by TCRdb to 2016 to 2017). The library was produced with the immunoSEQ multiplex PCR assay. TCRdb obtained this table from immuneACCESS and retained in-frame rearrangements with V and J assigned. These tables miss some clones; where compared with another copy, unresolved V genes account for less than half of the shortfall, and the remainder is unexplained. This sample gives some 48,000 clones in total; 77% of them show up just once. The ten largest account for 3% to 4% of the sample. Read against the paper, the sample's time point label means: peripheral blood before pembrolizumab. Sequencing was performed on PBMCs, taken before pembrolizumab treatment. Receptor source: an adult with mismatch repair-deficient cancer.

The chain links TRBV7-8 to TRBJ2-1; a weak D match, TRBD2 (5 bases). V lost 5 bases, J lost 0 bases, and 17 bases lay in between. This CDR3 has 17 residues. Germline-derived CDR1 and CDR2 are SGHVS and FQNEAQ. CDR3 residues: CASSPSTLASSYNEQFF. Written as DNA, the CDR3 is TGTGCCAGCAGCCCCTCAACCTTAGCGAGCTCCTACAATGAGCAGTTCTTC.

In its sample, this clone was seen a few times. CDR3 in amino acids: CASSLDSVTEAFF. Written as DNA, the CDR3 is TGTGCCAGCAGCTTAGATTCGGTCACTGAAGCTTTCTTT. The chain employs TRBV11-2 and TRBJ1-1; no clear D gene. The CDR3 is made up of 13 amino acids. In germline, CDR1 is SGHAT, CDR2 FQNNGV. Trimming took 0 bases from V and 4 from J, leaving 6 bases between them.

The count of this clone is one. This chain uses TRBV11-3 with TRBJ2-5, with unresolved D. From germline, CDR1 is SGHNT and CDR2 YENEEA. This CDR3 is 13 amino acids long. V was trimmed by 0 bases and J by 3 bases, leaving 5 bases between them. The CDR3 loop is CASSLDPEETQYF. In DNA form, the CDR3 reads TGTGCCAGCAGCTTAGATCCAGAAGAGACCCAGTACTTC.

This chain links TRBV5-6 with TRBJ2-7, with 8 bases fitting TRBD2. The CDR3 totals 15 residues. CDR1 SGHDT and CDR2 YYEEEE come from the germline V gene. Trimming took 4 bases from V and 0 from J; bases not matched to a gene: 6. The CDR3 DNA reads TGTGCCAGCAGCCTGACCGGGACTAGCTCCTACGAGCAGTACTTC. This codes for CASSLTGTSSYEQYF.

As for this clone: This CDR3 is also generated by other DNA sequences in the sample. For the CDR3, the DNA is TGCGCCAGCAGCCAGGGGACTAGCAGTTACGAGCAGTACTTC. Translating gives CASSQGTSSYEQYF. The chain has TRBV4-3 and TRBJ2-7, with TRBD2 matching over 9 bases. Germline values: CDR1 LGHNA, CDR2 YSLEER. V was clipped by 3 bases and J by 4 bases; unmatched bases: 4. The CDR3 extends over 14 amino acids.

The genes are TRBV28 and TRBJ1-1, with 7 bases that match TRBD1. With 4 bases clipped from V and 1 base from J, the junction kept 3 bases outside the gene matches. The CDR3 extends over 14 amino acids. The germline V gene has CDR1 MDHEN and CDR2 SYDVKM. The DNA of the CDR3 is TGTGCCAGCAGTTCCGGGACAGAGAACACTGAAGCTTTCTTT. Amino acid sequence: CASSSGTENTEAFF.

DNA of the CDR3: TGTGCCAGCAGTCCGAACCAAGAGACCCAGTACTTC. It specifies CASSPNQETQYF. The rearrangement joins TRBV27 to TRBJ2-5; D ambiguous. V lost 5 bases to trimming and J lost 0 bases, with 4 bases between them. The CDR3 loop spans 12 amino acids. Germline lookup yields CDR1 MNHEY and CDR2 SMNVEV (reference sequence).

V gene TRBV6-5 combines with J gene TRBJ1-1; D is uncertain. The CDR3 runs to 12 residues. V lost 4 bases, J lost 1 base, and 4 bases lay in between. Germline CDR1 reads MNHEY; CDR2 reads SVGAGI. The CDR3 DNA reads as TGTGCCAGCAGTTTTGAGAACACTGAAGCTTTCTTT. Protein product: CASSFENTEAFF.

CDR3 sequence: CASSAMSGRAGHEQFF. The DNA for the CDR3 is TGTGCCAGCAGCGCCATGAGCGGGAGGGCAGGGCATGAGCAGTTCTTC. The J gene is TRBJ2-1, the V gene TRBV9; TRBD2 aligns across 10 bases. The germline V gene has CDR1 SGDLS and CDR2 YYNGEE. J gave up 8 bases and V 3 bases, and 11 bases lay outside the gene matches. The CDR3 has 16 residues.

The J gene is TRBJ2-7, the V gene TRBV9, with 7 nucleotides matching TRBD2. Germline trimming cut 0 bases from V and 2 bases from J; bases unmatched to any gene: 2. The CDR3 spans 14 residues. Germline lookup yields CDR1 SGDLS and CDR2 YYNGEE. The CDR3 reads CASSVGLATYEQYF. CDR3 DNA: TGTGCCAGCAGCGTAGGACTAGCAACCTACGAGCAGTACTTC.

The chain has TRBV7-9 and TRBJ2-3; TRBD1 agrees at 7 bases. With V trimmed by 0 bases and J by 3 bases, 6 bases remained unmatched. The CDR3 spans 16 residues. Germline CDR1 is SEHNR and CDR2 is FQNEAQ (reference sequence). CDR3 DNA sequence: TGTGCCAGCAGCTTAGCGAGCGACAGGGTGACAGATACGCAGTATTTT. Amino acid sequence: CASSLASDRVTDTQYF.

The gene calls are TRBV5-1 and TRBJ2-7, with a weak D call TRBD1 (6 bases). The CDR3 spans 18 residues. The V gene's germline CDR1 is SGHRS and CDR2 YFSETQ. Trimming shortened V by 0 bases and J by 4 bases, and 23 bases separated the two germline ends. The DNA for the CDR3 is TGCGCCAGCAGCTTGGAGTTTGACAGGAGCTTCTTTGGGTACGAGCAGTACTTC. This encodes CASSLEFDRSFFGYEQYF.

This chain joins TRBV12-5 and TRBJ2-7; D uncertain. Looked up from germline, CDR1 is LGHNT and CDR2 is FRNRAP. CDR3 size: 12 residues. Deletions cut 0 bases from V and 4 bases from J, with 4 bases between. The CDR3 loop reads CASGLVRYEQYF. The CDR3 DNA is TGTGCTAGTGGTTTGGTACGGTACGAGCAGTACTTC.

The chain employs TRBV9 and TRBJ2-5, with 8 bases matching TRBD1. Germline values: CDR1 SGDLS, CDR2 YYNGEE. This CDR3 contains 15 residues. Trimming at V came to 3 bases and at J to 5 bases, leaving 9 bases not matched to a gene. This CDR3 reads CASSGGTGLRETQYF. CDR3 nucleotides: TGTGCCAGCAGCGGAGGGACAGGACTCCGGGAGACCCAGTACTTC.

The rearrangement links TRBV11-1 to TRBJ2-1; D remains unclear. CDR3 length: 15 residues. Germline CDR1 SGHAT, CDR2 FQDESV (reference sequence). V lost 1 base and J 0 bases, leaving 7 bases between the germline ends. DNA for the CDR3: TGTGCCAGCAGCTTAGTCAGTATCTCCTACAATGAGCAGTTCTTC. This translates into CASSLVSISYNEQFF. Variable domain in full (rest from reference TRBV11-1 and TRBJ2-1): EAEVAQSPRYKITEKSQAVAFWCDPISGHATLYWYRQILGQGPELLVQFQDESVVDDSQLPKDRFSAERLKGVDSTLKIQPAELGDSAMYLCASSLVSISYNEQFFGPGTRLTVL.

The chain combines TRBV19 with TRBJ1-5; D remains ambiguous. Deletions cut 3 bases from V and 7 bases from J, with 10 bases between. Germline CDR1 is LNHDA and CDR2 is SQIVND (reference sequence). The CDR3 is made up of 13 amino acids. CDR3 DNA sequence: TGTGCCAGTAGTATCGCCGTCGGACAGCCCCAGCATTTT. It codes for CASSIAVGQPQHF.

This clone was detected only a few times. The rearrangement links TRBV11-3 to TRBJ2-7, with a tentative D call TRBD1 (5 bases). Trimming pared 5 bases from V and 6 bases from J, leaving 14 bases between. Germline CDR1 and CDR2: SGHNT and YENEEA. This CDR3 contains 13 residues. The CDR3 protein is CASSKGASFEQYF. The CDR3 region has the DNA TGTGCCAGCAGCAAAGGGGCTAGTTTCGAGCAGTACTTC.

The table lists this clone with a few counts. The chain uses TRBV18 and TRBJ1-4; 11 positions agree with TRBD1. Trimming at V came to 3 bases and at J to 8 bases, leaving 14 bases not matched to a gene. This CDR3 contains 18 residues. Looked up from germline, CDR1 is KGHSH and CDR2 is LQKENI. Written as DNA, the CDR3 is TGTGCCAGCTCACCTGCGTGGTCATGGGACAGGGGGGACGAAAAACTGTTTTTT. It encodes CASSPAWSWDRGDEKLFF.

This clone was counted a single time. This chain links TRBV2 with TRBJ2-2; 8 nucleotides line up with TRBD1. V lost 7 bases to trimming and J lost 2 bases; unmatched junction nucleotides: 3. The germline gives CDR1 SNHLY, CDR2 FYNNEI. The length of the CDR3 is 14 residues. This chain's CDR3 is CASKQGENTGELFF. The CDR3 region has the DNA TGTGCCAGCAAACAGGGGGAAAACACCGGGGAGCTGTTTTTT.

The rearrangement uses TRBV10-3 and TRBJ2-7; 13 positions agree with TRBD2. V lost 4 bases, J lost 6 bases, and 3 bases stayed unmatched. This CDR3 contains 14 residues. CDR1 is ENHRY, CDR2 SYGVKD, per germline. CDR3 loop: CAISARLAGGEQYF. CDR3 nucleotide sequence: TGTGCCATCAGTGCCCGACTAGCGGGAGGCGAGCAGTACTTC.

The rearrangement links TRBV7-6 to TRBJ1-4; D is undetermined. Germline CDR1 and CDR2: SGHVS and FNYEAQ. The CDR3 loop spans 15 amino acids. Deletions cut 2 bases from V and 5 bases from J, with 12 bases between. In DNA, the CDR3 is TGTGCCAGCAGCTTATCTGGGAGCAGAAATGAAAAACTGTTTTTT. Translating gives CASSLSGSRNEKLFF. Full variable domain (remainder filled in from reference TRBV7-6 and TRBJ1-4): GAGVSQSPRYKVTKRGQDVALRCDPISGHVSLYWYRQALGQGPEFLTYFNYEAQQDKSGLPNDRFSAERPEGSISTLTIQRTEQRDSAMYRCASSLSGSRNEKLFFGSGTQLSVL.

This chain uses TRBV19 with TRBJ2-7; unclear D gene. The germline CDR1 and CDR2 sequences are LNHDA and SQIVND (reference sequence). This CDR3 spans 13 amino acids. The ends were cut back, 2 bases at V and 3 bases at J, with 8 bases in the middle. The CDR3 sequence is CASSIFSSYEQYF. The CDR3 nucleotides read TGTGCCAGTAGTATATTTTCAAGCTACGAGCAGTACTTC.

This clone was detected once. The J gene is TRBJ1-1, the V gene TRBV5-5; possible D gene TRBD1, 6 bases. The V gene's germline CDR1 is SGHKS and CDR2 YYEKEE (reference sequence). With 0 bases removed from V and 5 bases from J, the gap between germline ends came to 11 bases. The CDR3 sequence is 14 residues long. For the CDR3, the DNA is TGTGCCAGCAGCTTGGAAGGGGGTAGGACTGAAGCTTTCTTT. It codes for CASSLEGGRTEAFF.

The V gene is TRBV5-1, the J gene TRBJ1-1; 7 bases map to TRBD1. Germline CDR1 is SGHRS and CDR2 is YFSETQ. J gave up 6 bases and V 3 bases, and 8 bases lay outside the gene matches. The CDR3 covers 14 residues. The chain's CDR3 is CASSSDRVFPEAFF. CDR3 DNA: TGCGCCAGCAGCTCAGACAGGGTTTTCCCTGAAGCTTTCTTT.

This sequence joins TRBV5-1 and TRBJ2-7; TRBD2 matches 7 bases. V lost 7 bases to trimming and J lost 0 bases; unmatched junction nucleotides: 4. The CDR3 is made up of 13 amino acids. Germline CDR1 is SGHRS and CDR2 is YFSETQ. Here the CDR3 DNA reads TGCGCCAGCTCACGGGAGGCCTCCTACGAGCAGTACTTC. It specifies CASSREASYEQYF.

The V and J genes are TRBV4-2 and TRBJ2-3, with 10 positions matching TRBD2. The germline V gene encodes CDR1 LGHNA and CDR2 YNFKEQ. Trimming at V came to 0 bases and at J to 3 bases, leaving 9 bases not matched to a gene. The CDR3 extends over 18 amino acids. The CDR3 DNA follows: TGTGCCAGCAGCCAAGAATCGCCTAGCGGGGGAGCGACAGATACGCAGTATTTT. Its protein product is CASSQESPSGGATDTQYF.

The rearrangement joins TRBV19 to TRBJ1-5; 7 bases line up with TRBD1. The V and J ends lost 5 bases and 7 bases, in that order; junction bases with no gene match: 14. The length of the CDR3 is 16 residues. Germline lookup yields CDR1 LNHDA and CDR2 SQIVND (reference sequence). The CDR3 region is CASSGRDRQDAQPQHF. The CDR3 DNA is TGTGCCAGTAGTGGCCGGGACAGACAAGATGCGCAGCCCCAGCATTTT. Looking up the rest from reference TRBV19 and TRBJ1-5 gives the full variable domain: DGGITQSPKYLFRKEGQNVTLSCEQNLNHDAMYWYRQDPGQGLRLIYYSQIVNDFQKGDIAEGYSVSREKKESFPLTVTSAQKNPTAFYLCASSGRDRQDAQPQHFGDGTRLSIL.

The V call is TRBV11-3, the J call TRBJ1-2; D call uncertain. Germline V gene data show CDR1 as SGHNT and CDR2 as YENEEA. The CDR3 totals 13 residues. V was shortened by 5 bases and J by 5 bases, with 12 bases between the two germline ends. The CDR3 reads CASSPTFSYGYTF. The CDR3 DNA follows: TGTGCCAGCAGCCCCACGTTTTCTTATGGCTACACCTTC.